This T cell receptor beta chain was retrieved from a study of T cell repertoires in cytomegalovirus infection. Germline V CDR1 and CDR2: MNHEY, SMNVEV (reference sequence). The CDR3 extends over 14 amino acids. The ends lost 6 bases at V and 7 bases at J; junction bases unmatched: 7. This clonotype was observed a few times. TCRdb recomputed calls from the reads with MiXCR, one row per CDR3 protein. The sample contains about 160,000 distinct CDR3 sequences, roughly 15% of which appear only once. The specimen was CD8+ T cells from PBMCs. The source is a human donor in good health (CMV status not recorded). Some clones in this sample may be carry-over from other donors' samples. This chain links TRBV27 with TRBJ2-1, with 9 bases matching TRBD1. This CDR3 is CASRRGTGNNEQFF. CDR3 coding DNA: TGTGCCAGCAGGAGGGGGACAGGGAATAATGAGCAGTTCTTC.